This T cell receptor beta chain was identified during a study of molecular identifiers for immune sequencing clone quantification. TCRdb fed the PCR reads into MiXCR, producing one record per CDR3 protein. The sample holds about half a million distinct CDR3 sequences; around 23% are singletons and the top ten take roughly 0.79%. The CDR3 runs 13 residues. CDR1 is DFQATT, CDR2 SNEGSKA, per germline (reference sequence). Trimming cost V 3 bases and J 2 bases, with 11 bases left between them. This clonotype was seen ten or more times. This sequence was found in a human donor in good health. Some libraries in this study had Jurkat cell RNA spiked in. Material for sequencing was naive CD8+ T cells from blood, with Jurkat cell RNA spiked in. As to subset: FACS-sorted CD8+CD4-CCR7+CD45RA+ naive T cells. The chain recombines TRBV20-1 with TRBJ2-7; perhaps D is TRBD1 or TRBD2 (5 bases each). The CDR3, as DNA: TGCAGTGCTAGGGGGACGGCAACCTACGAGCAGTACTTC. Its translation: CSARGTATYEQYF.